A single sample is the source of the 27 T cell receptor beta chains below, sequenced in a study of radiation and T cells in renal cell carcinoma. Time point reported: baseline pretreatment blood. Indicated treatment: 15 Gy SBRT to primary tumor, nephrectomy 4 weeks later. The data were produced by immunoSEQ multiplex PCR, yet TCRdb's version contains in-frame clones alone and is incomplete. This repertoire shows 150,000 or so clones, approximately 87% found once; its top ten account for roughly a quarter. Here the sequenced sample was blood, taken from a patient whose treatment included radiotherapy and nephrectomy. The origin of the receptors is a woman between 50 and 59 years old with renal cell carcinoma.

The CDR3 region is CASSLAEGAHNSPLHF. CDR3 DNA sequence: TGTGCCAGCAGCCTGGCGGAGGGGGCCCATAATTCACCCCTCCACTTT. The V and J genes are TRBV5-6 and TRBJ1-6, with 7 nucleotides matching TRBD1. Per the germline V gene, CDR1 is SGHDT and CDR2 is YYEEEE. CDR3 length: 16 residues. J lost 5 bases, V lost 4 bases, and 9 bases had no gene match.

The rearrangement uses TRBV5-1 and TRBJ1-2; 10 positions agree with TRBD1. Trimming cost V 0 bases and J 4 bases; bases outside gene matches: 3. Germline V gives CDR1 SGHRS, CDR2 YFSETQ. The CDR3 length is 15 residues. This CDR3 is CASSLETGGGYGYTF. The CDR3 DNA reads TGCGCCAGCAGCTTGGAGACAGGGGGCGGCTATGGCTACACCTTC.

The rearrangement uses TRBV7-2 and TRBJ2-5, with D possibly matching TRBD2 (6 bases). Trimming cost V 5 bases and J 3 bases, with 19 bases left between them. There are 16 residues in the CDR3. Per the germline V gene, CDR1 is SGHTA and CDR2 is FQGNSA. For the CDR3, the DNA is TGTGCCAGCAGCCCGCACCTCGGGAGACGGGAAGAGACCCAGTACTTC. This codes for CASSPHLGRREETQYF.

Comments on this clone: Because it lacks the conserved phenylalanine or tryptophan at the end, this CDR3 is likely a read error. The CDR3, as DNA: TGCAGTGCTAGTAGGGGCTTTGAAGCTTTCCTT. It codes for CSASRGFEAFL. The genes are TRBV20-1 and TRBJ1-1; tentative D call: TRBD1 (5 bases). This CDR3 spans 11 amino acids. CDR1 is DFQATT and CDR2 is SNEGSKA in the germline V gene (reference sequence). The ends were cut back, 3 bases at V and 7 bases at J, with 9 bases in the middle.

This clone was observed a handful of times. The chain links TRBV2 to TRBJ1-1; the D is unclear. V was shortened by 4 bases and J by 4 bases, with 13 bases between the two germline ends. The CDR3 contains 14 residues. CDR1 is SNHLY and CDR2 is FYNNEI in the germline V gene. DNA of the CDR3: TGTGCCAGCAGTGTAAGTGGGTCAGGCACTGAAGCTTTCTTT. Protein: CASSVSGSGTEAFF. The variable domain in full, completed from reference TRBV2 and TRBJ1-1, reads EPEVTQTPSHQVTQMGQEVILRCVPISNHLYFYWYRQILGQKVEFLVSFYNNEISEKSEIFDDQFSVERPDGSNFTLKIRSTKLEDSAMYFCASSVSGSGTEAFFGQGTRLTVV.

The V and J genes are TRBV7-9 and TRBJ2-5; 8 positions match TRBD1. CDR1 is SEHNR and CDR2 is FQNEAQ in the germline V gene (reference sequence). Trimming cost V 5 bases and J 5 bases; bases outside gene matches: 7. The CDR3 totals 14 residues. CDR3 in DNA: TGTGCCAGCAGCGTGGGGACAGGCCCGGAGACCCAGTACTTC. Translating it yields CASSVGTGPETQYF.

This clone was recorded only once. The genes are TRBV10-3 and TRBJ1-1; no reliable D call. The germline CDR1 and CDR2 sequences are ENHRY and SYGVKD. The V end was cut by 2 bases, the J end by 0 bases, with 10 bases between. The CDR3 is 15 amino acids. The chain's CDR3 is CAISEPPGLNTEAFF. CDR3 DNA: TGTGCCATCAGTGAGCCCCCCGGTTTGAACACTGAAGCTTTCTTT.

The genes are TRBV15 and TRBJ1-5; D is perhaps TRBD1 (5 bases). The CDR3 has 16 amino acids. V lost 0 bases to trimming and J lost 6 bases, with 15 bases between them. Germline assignment: CDR1 LNHNV and CDR2 YYDKDF (reference sequence). Here the CDR3 DNA reads TGTGCCACCAGCAGAGATATAGGGGAGGGACGTCAGCCCCAGCATTTT. Its protein is CATSRDIGEGRQPQHF. The full variable domain, in which reference TRBV15 and TRBJ1-5 provide the parts outside the CDR3, is DAMVIQNPRYQVTQFGKPVTLSCSQTLNHNVMYWYQQKSSQAPKLLFHYYDKDFNNEADTPDNFQSRRPNTSFCFLDIRSPGLGDTAMYLCATSRDIGEGRQPQHFGDGTRLSIL.

The genes are TRBV4-1 and TRBJ1-1; the match to TRBD1 covers 7 bases. There are 15 residues in the CDR3. V trimming: 3 bases; J trimming: 4 bases; junction bases outside the gene matches: 8. The germline V gene encodes CDR1 MGHRA and CDR2 YSYEKL. CDR3 amino acids: CASSQTGLGGTEAFF. The CDR3 DNA is TGCGCCAGCAGCCAGACAGGGCTTGGGGGCACTGAAGCTTTCTTT.

The chain carries TRBV4-3 and TRBJ1-2; D is uncertain. CDR3 size: 15 residues. V was shortened by 1 base and J by 8 bases, with 17 bases between the two germline ends. Germline CDR1 reads LGHNA; CDR2 reads YSLEER. The CDR3 DNA reads as TGCGCCAGCAGCCAAGTTGCAGGCCGAAGCCAAGGCTACACCTTC. Protein sequence: CASSQVAGRSQGYTF.

J is TRBJ1-1 and V is TRBV6-5; no clear D gene. V lost 6 bases to trimming and J lost 2 bases, with 16 bases between them. The CDR3 is made up of 15 amino acids. Germline values: CDR1 MNHEY, CDR2 SVGAGI. CDR3 bases: TGTGCCAGCAGCCCCGATTTCCGGAGCAACACTGAAGCTTTCTTT. Protein: CASSPDFRSNTEAFF.

The rearrangement joins TRBV15 to TRBJ1-5; maybe TRBD1 (6 bases). Germline lookup yields CDR1 LNHNV and CDR2 YYDKDF (reference sequence). Trimming stripped 4 bases from V and 7 bases from J, with 11 bases between. The CDR3 covers 13 residues. DNA of the CDR3: TGTGCCACCAGCAAACAGGGTGAGCAGCCCCAGCATTTT. This sequence encodes CATSKQGEQPQHF.

This chain joins TRBV4-3 and TRBJ1-2; 7 nucleotides match TRBD1. The trim removed 1 base at V and 3 bases at J, leaving 5 bases unmatched. The CDR3 is 15 residues long. The germline V gene encodes CDR1 LGHNA and CDR2 YSLEER. Here the CDR3 reads CASSQGQGEYYGYTF. CDR3 coding DNA: TGCGCCAGCAGCCAAGGACAGGGAGAATACTATGGCTACACCTTC.

The rearrangement links TRBV7-9 to TRBJ1-3; 9 bases are a match to TRBD1. The CDR3 consists of 13 residues. Germline V gene sequence: CDR1 SEHNR, CDR2 FQNEAQ (reference sequence). CDR3 nucleotides: TGTGCGACAAGGGACAGGGCTGGAAACACCATATATTTT. Translated: CATRDRAGNTIYF.

This clone occurred once. V gene TRBV29-1 combines with J gene TRBJ2-5, with D unclear. Judging by the DNA end, TRBJ2-7 fits better; the J call may be wrong. Germline CDR1 reads SQVTM; CDR2 reads ANQGSEA. This CDR3 is built from 11 residues. The CDR3 coding sequence is TGCAGCGTTGGGCCGGGCTACGAGCAGTACTTC. Translating gives CSVGPGYEQYF.

In nucleotides, the CDR3 is TGTGCCTGGAGTGCCCCCGGGACACCTTTCAATCAGCCCCAGCATTTT. Residues: CAWSAPGTPFNQPQHF. The V call is TRBV30, the J call TRBJ1-5; D is possibly TRBD1 (6 bases). There are 16 residues in the CDR3. Germline V gene sequence: CDR1 GTSNPN, CDR2 SVGIG (reference sequence). The V and J ends lost 1 base and 3 bases respectively, with 16 bases between them.

The rearrangement links TRBV5-5 to TRBJ2-7; 7 bases map to TRBD2. Germline trimming cut 5 bases from V and 3 bases from J; bases unmatched to any gene: 2. The V gene's germline CDR1 is SGHKS and CDR2 YYEKEE (reference sequence). The CDR3 consists of 12 residues. For the CDR3, the DNA is TGTGCCAGCAGTGGACTAGTCTACGAGCAGTACTTC. It yields the protein CASSGLVYEQYF.

This chain joins TRBV7-8 and TRBJ2-7; 9 nucleotides line up with TRBD2. Germline loops: CDR1 SGHVS, CDR2 FQNEAQ. This CDR3 is built from 16 residues. V gave up 5 bases and J gave up 3 bases; unmatched junction bases: 11. The CDR3 DNA is TGTGCCAGCAGCAAAACTGGGGCTAGCGGGATCTACGAGCAGTACTTC. It specifies CASSKTGASGIYEQYF.

V is TRBV7-2 and J is TRBJ1-1; D remains unclear. The CDR3 sequence is 14 residues long. Germline CDR1 reads SGHTA; CDR2 reads FQGNSA. Trimming removed 2 bases from V and 1 base from J, with 8 bases in between. The chain's CDR3 is CASSLRPANTEAFF. The CDR3 DNA reads as TGTGCCAGCAGCTTACGACCGGCGAACACTGAAGCTTTCTTT.

V is TRBV5-1 and J is TRBJ1-1; TRBD1 matches at 9 bases. J lost 2 bases, V lost 3 bases, and 5 bases had no gene match. The CDR3 sequence is 15 residues long. Germline loops: CDR1 SGHRS, CDR2 YFSETQ. CDR3 bases: TGCGCCAGCAGCTCCACAGGGGGCGGCAACACTGAAGCTTTCTTT. It is translated as CASSSTGGGNTEAFF.

This clone has just one count. This sequence joins TRBV5-1 and TRBJ1-3, with unresolved D. V gave up 0 bases and J gave up 0 bases, with 10 bases separating them. This CDR3 spans 16 amino acids. CDR1 and CDR2 from the germline V gene are SGHRS and YFSETQ. The CDR3 nucleotides read TGCGCCAGCAGCTTGGCCTCCACTTACTCTGGAAACACCATATATTTT. Translating gives CASSLASTYSGNTIYF.

This chain links TRBV5-1 with TRBJ1-5, with TRBD1 matching 9 bases. V shed 4 bases, J shed 3 bases, and the junction held 5 bases outside the gene matches. The CDR3 is made up of 15 amino acids. Germline V gives CDR1 SGHRS, CDR2 YFSETQ. The CDR3 protein is CASSLQGAYNQPQHF. In DNA, the CDR3 is TGCGCCAGCAGCCTACAGGGGGCCTACAATCAGCCCCAGCATTTT.

J is TRBJ2-5 and V is TRBV5-8; 7 nucleotides agree with TRBD2. The CDR3 is 15 amino acids. Germline CDR1 is SGHTS and CDR2 is YDEGEE. With V trimmed by 4 bases and J by 3 bases, 9 bases remained unmatched. CDR3 in DNA: TGTGCCAGCAGCAGGGGTACGGGAGGAGAAGAGACCCAGTACTTC. Translation gives CASSRGTGGEETQYF.

This chain connects TRBV2 to TRBJ1-5; D is unresolved. Deletions cut 2 bases from V and 0 bases from J, with 8 bases between. Germline CDR1 reads SNHLY; CDR2 reads FYNNEI. The CDR3 loop spans 15 amino acids. The CDR3 loop is CASSEKAYSNQPQHF. CDR3 DNA sequence: TGTGCCAGCAGTGAAAAGGCTTATAGCAATCAGCCCCAGCATTTT.

J is TRBJ1-1 and V is TRBV4-3; D is unclear. The germline V gene has CDR1 LGHNA and CDR2 YSLEER. V lost 1 base and J 1 base, leaving 7 bases between the germline ends. There are 14 residues in the CDR3. The CDR3 DNA sequence: TGCGCCAGCAGCCAAGGACCAACGAACACTGAAGCTTTCTTT. Translated, it gives CASSQGPTNTEAFF.

The rearrangement links TRBV7-9 to TRBJ1-2; D unclear. The V and J ends lost 5 bases and 5 bases respectively, with 6 bases between them. In germline, CDR1 is SEHNR, CDR2 FQNEAQ (reference sequence). The CDR3 loop spans 11 amino acids. The CDR3, as DNA: TGTGCCAGCAGCGCCGCGTATGGCTACACCTTC. Translation: CASSAAYGYTF.

The chain combines TRBV30 with TRBJ2-2; possible D gene TRBD2, 6 bases. V gave up 5 bases and J gave up 5 bases, with 15 bases separating them. Germline CDR1 is GTSNPN and CDR2 is SVGIG (reference sequence). The CDR3 is made up of 14 amino acids. The CDR3 sequence is CAWRGTFRTGELFF. The CDR3 DNA is TGTGCCTGGCGGGGGACTTTTCGGACCGGGGAGCTGTTTTTT.